One and the same sample provided the 13 T cell receptor beta chains below, sequenced in a study of blood T cell repertoires in COVID-19. The assay was immunoSEQ multiplex PCR, and TCRdb's table has in-frame clones only and misses some. The sample consists of hundreds of thousands of clones, around 85% of them appearing once. Sequences were obtained from peripheral blood. The receptors here all came from a man at least 80 years old with acute or convalescent COVID-19.

The chain links TRBV6-6 to TRBJ2-2; 8 bases agree with TRBD2. V lost 0 bases, J lost 5 bases, and 5 bases stayed unmatched. Germline values: CDR1 MNHNY, CDR2 SVGAGI (reference sequence). The CDR3 length is 16 residues. This CDR3 reads CASSYSAGVSTGELFF. CDR3 in DNA: TGTGCCAGCAGTTACTCAGCGGGAGTGAGTACCGGGGAGCTGTTTTTT.

This clone is a singleton in its sample. The rearrangement links TRBV5-5 to TRBJ2-1, with a possible D match to TRBD2 (5 bases). CDR3 length equals 13 residues. Germline assignment: CDR1 SGHKS and CDR2 YYEKEE (reference sequence). Trimming took off 2 bases at V and 15 bases at J, with 18 bases between the two ends. The CDR3 nucleotides are TGTGCCAGCAGCTTCGATCGTGGGCAGGCGGGGTTCTTC. It codes for CASSFDRGQAGFF.

The V call is TRBV2, the J call TRBJ2-7; D is possibly TRBD2 (6 bases). Trimming removed 5 bases at V and 4 bases at J, with 9 bases between. The CDR3 contains 12 residues. Per the germline V gene, CDR1 is SNHLY and CDR2 is FYNNEI. The CDR3 coding sequence is TGTGCCAGCAGTCAGGCGGGATACGAGCAGTACTTC. Encoded protein: CASSQAGYEQYF.

The rearrangement uses TRBV3-1 (or the pseudogene TRBV3-2) and TRBJ2-7, with D hard to call. The V gene's germline CDR1 is LGHDT and CDR2 YNNKEL (reference sequence). The CDR3 is 11 residues long. V was pared by 4 bases and J by 6 bases, with 7 bases between. The CDR3 spells CASSLRSEQYF. As DNA, the CDR3 is TGTGCCAGCAGCCTTCGTAGCGAGCAGTACTTC.

The chain employs TRBV5-1 and TRBJ2-3, with a tentative D call TRBD1 (6 bases). V dropped 1 base and J dropped 1 base, with 13 bases sitting between them. Germline V gene lookup returns CDR1 SGHRS and CDR2 YFSETQ. This CDR3 has 16 residues. The CDR3 DNA sequence: TGCGCCAGCAGCTTGACAGGGCCACCCCGCACAGATACGCAGTATTTT. This sequence encodes CASSLTGPPRTDTQYF. Full variable domain (missing parts from reference TRBV5-1 and TRBJ2-3): KAGVTQTPRYLIKTRGQQVTLSCSPISGHRSVSWYQQTPGQGLQFLFEYFSETQRNKGNFPGRFSGRQFSNSRSEMNVSTLELGDSALYLCASSLTGPPRTDTQYFGPGTRLTVL.

The V gene is TRBV28, the J gene TRBJ1-6; TRBD1 agrees at 7 bases. The germline V gene has CDR1 MDHEN and CDR2 SYDVKM. After removal of 6 bases from V and 9 bases from J, the junction contained 5 bases not matched to a gene. The CDR3 is 13 amino acids. The CDR3: CASRNRGLSPLHF. CDR3 nucleotide sequence: TGTGCCAGCAGGAACAGGGGACTTTCACCCCTCCACTTT.

V is TRBV13 and J is TRBJ2-2; a possible D gene is TRBD2 (7 bases). The CDR3 consists of 18 residues. Trimming shortened V by 5 bases and J by 1 base, and 20 bases separated the two germline ends. CDR1 is PRHDT and CDR2 is FYEKMQ in the germline V gene (reference sequence). Here the CDR3 reads CASSLTRRGLKNTGELFF. The CDR3 DNA follows: TGTGCCAGCAGCCTAACGCGGCGGGGGCTAAAGAACACCGGGGAGCTGTTTTTT.

In this sample, this clone turned up a few times. V is TRBV14 and J is TRBJ2-7; perhaps TRBD1 as D (6 bases). The CDR3 loop spans 12 amino acids. Between the trimmed V and J ends, which lost 4 bases and 3 bases, there was a span of 7 bases. The germline V gene encodes CDR1 SGHDN and CDR2 FVKESK. DNA for the CDR3: TGTGCCAGCAGCCCACAGGGCTACGAGCAGTACTTC. Its translation is CASSPQGYEQYF.

In its sample, this clone was seen a few times. This sequence joins TRBV5-6 and TRBJ2-7, with TRBD1 matching 8 bases. The CDR3 is 17 residues long. V was pared by 0 bases and J by 0 bases, with 8 bases of the junction left unmatched. Germline V lookup: CDR1 SGHDT, CDR2 YYEEEE. The CDR3 DNA reads as TGTGCCAGCAGCTTGGATCAACCGGGACAGGCCTCCTACGAGCAGTACTTC. Its protein product is CASSLDQPGQASYEQYF. Using reference TRBV5-6 and TRBJ2-7 for the parts outside the CDR3, the full variable domain is DAGVTQSPTHLIKTRGQQVTLRCSPKSGHDTVSWYQQALGQGPQFIFQYYEEEERQRGNFPDRFSGHQFPNYSSELNVNALLLGDSALYLCASSLDQPGQASYEQYFGPGTRLTVT.

The genes are TRBV19 and TRBJ2-7, with D maybe TRBD1 (6 bases). This CDR3 comprises 15 residues. The germline CDR1 and CDR2 sequences are LNHDA and SQIVND (reference sequence). Between the trimmed V and J ends, which lost 6 bases and 3 bases, there was a span of 18 bases. CDR3 region: CASSKDRWPGYEQYF. The CDR3 DNA is TGTGCCAGTAGCAAAGACAGGTGGCCGGGCTACGAGCAGTACTTC. Full variable domain (remainder filled in from reference TRBV19 and TRBJ2-7): DGGITQSPKYLFRKEGQNVTLSCEQNLNHDAMYWYRQDPGQGLRLIYYSQIVNDFQKGDIAEGYSVSREKKESFPLTVTSAQKNPTAFYLCASSKDRWPGYEQYFGPGTRLTVT.

The chain uses TRBV9 and TRBJ2-3; 10 bases align to TRBD2. The CDR3 consists of 17 residues. Per germline, CDR1 SGDLS and CDR2 YYNGEE. J was trimmed by 5 bases and V by 0 bases; bases with no gene match: 9. The CDR3 DNA follows: TGTGCCAGCAGCGTAGGTACGAGCGGGAGGGCTGGAGATACGCAGTATTTT. This encodes CASSVGTSGRAGDTQYF.

The rearrangement links TRBV25-1 to TRBJ1-2; the D gene is possibly TRBD1 (5 bases). Germline CDR1 reads MGHDK; CDR2 reads SYGVNS. The CDR3 covers 16 residues. V shed 5 bases and J shed 8 bases, with 24 bases lying between them. CDR3 DNA sequence: TGTGCCAGCAGTTCGAATATAGGGCAGGGCGAAAGAGGCTACACCTTC. Residues: CASSSNIGQGERGYTF.

This clone was picked up one time. This CDR3 reads CASSVGWQNYGYTF. CDR3 nucleotides: TGTGCCAGCAGCGTAGGGTGGCAGAACTATGGCTACACCTTC. The chain has TRBV9 and TRBJ1-2; D unresolved. Germline-derived CDR1 and CDR2 are SGDLS and YYNGEE. The V gene lost 0 bases and the J gene lost 2 bases, with 8 bases spanning the gap. The CDR3 totals 14 residues. The full variable domain, its missing parts supplied by reference TRBV9 and TRBJ1-2, is DSGVTQTPKHLITATGQRVTLRCSPRSGDLSVYWYQQSLDQGLQFLIQYYNGEERAKGNILERFSAQQFPDLHSELNLSSLELGDSALYFCASSVGWQNYGYTFGSGTRLTVV.